This T cell receptor (beta chain) was recorded in a study of shared clonotypes between healthy human individuals (dated by TCRdb to about 2020). Looking at the study overall: The cohort included a few men and a couple of women between 18 and 49 years of age. For each donor, three plates each were used for CD4 naive and CD4 memory, two plates were used for CD8 naive, and one plate was used for CD8 memory. To estimate repertoire size and how much clonotype sharing occurs between individuals, the study deeply sequenced the blood TCR repertoires of about 5 healthy adults. Between about 0.85 and 9.5 billion PBMCs per donor were obtained by leukapheresis. To increase sequencing depth and limit assay-specific biases, different laboratories used diverse techniques to prepare libraries and sequence TCR repertoires. The paper's findings and limits, for the study overall: Even with the large sequencing depth, rarefaction of the sorted-subset datasets indicated that sequencing was incomplete. Sampling was restricted to blood, and TCR repertoires in tissues likely differ from the TCR repertoires found in blood. Sharing across four donors was observed for roughly 5% of naive CD4, 3.5% of naive CD8, roughly 2.3% of memory CD4, and over 0.3% of memory CD8 clonotypes. The genetic and exposure-history diversity represented was limited by the small number of donors. Pairwise subsampling led to the expectation that sequencing depth would affect the degree of clonotype sharing among donors. Compared with non-shared clonotypes, clonotypes shared by all four sorted-subset donors had higher generation probabilities. Estimated clonotype richness was generally larger for naive than for memory subsets.

CD8 naive samples were CD45RO-negative cells positively selected for CCR7, giving a CD45RA+CCR7+ population that excluded TemRA cells. Donors were healthy HIV-negative adults with no recently reported acute infections or vaccinations. Only Caucasian adults living in Nashville, Tennessee, USA were represented among the donors. Blood was collected by leukapheresis, and PBMCs were isolated by Ficoll-Histopaque density gradient centrifugation and then cryopreserved in liquid nitrogen vapor phase. Analytical flow cytometry was used to check the purity and quantity of each magnetically sorted T cell population. Genomic DNA was isolated from each sorted fraction and quantified by UV absorbance on a Nanodrop 2000c. This clone appeared a single time. It lacks a known antigen. No base qualities exist here, and no much larger clone lies one base off it. Taken from the germline V gene (reference sequence), the CDR1 and CDR2 loops are PRHDT and FYEKMQ. The CDR3 holds 16 amino acids from the cysteine to the phenylalanine. CDR3 DNA is the only sequence kept; it has 48 bases, read in frame from the first base. At the junction V is shortened by 5 bases and J by 3 bases, with 18 bases in between.

TCR CDR3 regions were amplified from genomic DNA by multiplex PCR using the deep immunoSEQ assay. Extracted genomic DNA from each cell subset was distributed evenly across all wells of several immunoSEQ 96-well plates, and each plate was treated as a replicate. Each replicate PCR for sorted subsets received roughly 0.2 ug genomic DNA, equal to tens of thousands of T cell genomes. Purified libraries were measured with a Qubit 3.0 fluorometer, size-checked on a Bioanalyzer 2100, and measured again with the KAPA Library Quantification kit. Every immunoSEQ 96-well plate was sequenced on a dedicated single-read 150-cycle Illumina NextSeq 550 flow cell. As for how the authors treated the data: Because the immunoSEQ output included only junctional sequences and no quality scores, the filtering could not be the same as the filtering used for full-length reads. Sequences were annotated with PyIR, a Python wrapper for IgBLAST v1.9, using IMGT germline references to assign V/J genes and CDR3. Reads were removed for weak V/J assignments (E-value above 1e-6), missing CDR3, stop codons, out-of-frame junctions, or ambiguous translated residues. V3J clonotypes were defined as sequences sharing the same inferred V gene, J gene, and CDR3 amino acid sequence. Percentage overlap between repertoires was calculated by dividing the number of shared unique clonotypes by the size of the smaller repertoire. Richness of each repertoire was evaluated using RTK rarefaction, the Chao1 estimator, and Recon v2.1 estimates of unobserved clonotypes. For all TCRbeta clonotypes obtained by the gDNA method from a handful of donors, generation probabilities were computed with OLGA. Held by TCRdb, this immuneACCESS table contains in-frame sequences only and omits some clones. Under half of the omission traces to an unresolved V gene where checked; the cause of the rest is unknown. From that table come the V and J calls and clone size; the DNA was used to work out D and trimming. The sample has about 1,800,000 clones on record, approximately 95% of them singletons. The top ten constitute approximately 1% of the sample.

Source material: naive CD8+ T cells sorted from blood. What this sample's cell subset or site label stands for: CD45RA+CCR7+. The V and J genes are TRBV13 and TRBJ2-3; TRBD1 is a weak D gene call, 8 bases matching. The receptor's source is a man aged 18 to 30 in good health. The CDR3 corresponds to CASSPQGAGETDTQYF. The nucleotide sequence reads as follows: TGTGCCAGCAGCCCCCAGGGGGCGGGAGAGACAGATACGCAGTATTTT.